Presented here are 25 T cell receptor delta chains from one specimen sequenced in a study of gamma-delta T cells after stem cell transplantation. TCRdb reran clone calling via CATT on the RT-PCR reads. The table shows approximately 500 delta-chain clones, with approximately 15% occurring only once. Material: gamma-delta T cells. These receptor sequences come from a human donor. It is not recorded whose cells these are; they may come from a transplant donor.

Notes on this clone: This likely stems from a read error, as it lies one base from a far larger clone. Different DNA sequences within this sample yield the same CDR3. The chain uses TRDV2 and TRDJ1; 12 positions agree with TRDD3. Germline lookup yields CDR1 GEAIGNYY and CDR2 EKD. This CDR3 region has 15 residues. Trimming removed 2 bases from V and 4 bases from J; junction bases left unmatched: 4. The CDR3 DNA reads TGTGCCTGTGACAAGCTGGGGGATACGGGCGATAAACTCATCTTT. It translates to CACDKLGDTGDKLIF.

To note about this clone: This likely came from a read error, as a far larger clone is one base away. This chain joins TRDV2 and TRDJ1; TRDD3 matches 13 bases. The germline V gene has CDR1 GEAIGNYY and CDR2 EKD. Trimming took 5 bases from V and 0 from J; bases not matched to a gene: 11. CDR3 length: 18 amino acids. CDR3 sequence: CACGLLGDTRGDTDKLIF. The CDR3 region has the DNA TGTGCCTGTGGCCTACTGGGGGATACGCGAGGTGACACCGATAAACTCATCTTT.

This clone has only a few counts. With a far larger clone one base away, a read error is the likely cause. This chain links TRDV2 with TRDJ1; 8 positions agree with TRDD3. V was clipped by 2 bases and J by 0 bases; unmatched bases: 13. From germline, CDR1 is GEAIGNYY and CDR2 EKD. The CDR3 is made up of 18 amino acids. CDR3 nucleotide sequence: TGTGCCTGTGACAAGGTCCTGGGGGAGACCAGATACACCGATAAACTCATCTTT. Translation gives CACDKVLGETRYTDKLIF.

By frequency in the sample, this clone is hyperexpanded (1% or more). At the DNA level, this CDR3 is encoded by other sequences in the same sample as well. The V gene is TRDV2, the J gene TRDJ1, with 10 bases aligning to TRDD3. V shed 2 bases and J 2 bases; nucleotides not matched to a gene: 4. The CDR3 loop spans 15 amino acids. From germline, CDR1 is GEAIGNYY and CDR2 EKD. Here the CDR3 reads CACDNLLGDTDKLIF. CDR3 bases: TGTGCCTGTGACAATCTACTGGGGGATACCGATAAACTCATCTTT.

This clone was recorded a few times. Given a far larger clone just one base away, this is likely a sequencing read error. The gene calls are TRDV2 and TRDJ1; 12 positions agree with TRDD3. Per the germline V gene, CDR1 is GEAIGNYY and CDR2 is EKD. V shed 3 bases, J shed 1 base, and the junction held 11 bases outside the gene matches. This CDR3 spans 18 amino acids. This CDR3 is CACDAVSKLGDTTDKLIF. DNA for the CDR3: TGTGCCTGTGACGCCGTTTCCAAACTGGGGGATACCACCGATAAACTCATCTTT.

V usage is TRDV2 and J usage is TRDJ1; 11 positions match TRDD3. The junction had 10 bases not matched to a gene; V was cut back by 4 bases and J by 4 bases. Germline CDR1 GEAIGNYY, CDR2 EKD. CDR3 length: 16 amino acids. The CDR3 is CACDPVLGDKGDKLIF. Written as DNA, the CDR3 is TGTGCCTGTGATCCCGTACTGGGGGATAAGGGCGATAAACTCATCTTT.

This clone showed up just a few times. A far larger clone lies a single base away; this is likely a read error. This chain uses TRDV2 with TRDJ1, with TRDD3 matching over 12 bases. This CDR3 has 15 amino acids. Germline CDR1 reads GEAIGNYY; CDR2 reads EKD. This chain's CDR3 is CACDNLLGDTDKPIF. CDR3 DNA sequence: TGTGCCTGTGACAATCTACTGGGGGATACCGATAAACCCATCTTT.

This clone has only a few counts. A much larger clonotype is one base distant, so this may be a read error. This sequence joins TRDV2 and TRDJ1, with 12 bases matching TRDD3. Germline V gives CDR1 GEAIGNYY, CDR2 EKD. This CDR3 has 18 residues. The CDR3 DNA is TGTGCCTGTGACACCGTTTCCAAACTGGGGGATACCACCGATAAACCCATCTTT. Amino acids: CACDTVSKLGDTTDKPIF.

Worth noting for this clone: One end of the junction varies from germline; a read error may be responsible. V gene TRDV2 combines with J gene TRDJ1; the match to TRDD3 covers 9 bases. This CDR3 has 19 amino acids. Germline V gene lookup returns CDR1 GEAIGNYY and CDR2 EKD. The CDR3 region is CACDTMEPTGGTLTDKLIF. In DNA, the CDR3 is TGCGCCTGTGACACCATGGAACCAACTGGGGGAACTCTAACCGATAAACTCATCTTT.

With respect to this clone: One base separates it from a far larger clone, so it is likely a read error. The chain links TRDV2 to TRDJ1; 9 nucleotides agree with TRDD3. CDR1 and CDR2 from the germline V gene are GEAIGNYY and EKD. This CDR3 contains 18 residues. After removal of 3 bases from V and 0 bases from J, the junction contained 13 bases not matched to a gene. In DNA, the CDR3 is TGTGCCTGTGACTCCCTACTGGGGGACCCCTCGCACACCGATAAACTCATCTTT. The encoded protein is CACDSLLGDPSHTDKLIF.

Only a few counts were recorded for this clone. With only one base between it and a far larger clone, this is likely a read error. This sample also contains other DNA sequences that code for the same CDR3. This chain uses TRDV2 with TRDJ1, with 9 bases matching TRDD3. The V gene's germline CDR1 is GEAIGNYY and CDR2 EKD. Germline trimming cut 2 bases from V and 2 bases from J; bases unmatched to any gene: 5. This CDR3 region has 15 residues. The CDR3 spells CACDNLLGDTDKLIF. The CDR3 coding sequence is TGTGCCTGTGACAATCTGCTGGGGGATACCGATAAACTCATCTTT.

Points on this clone: This likely stems from a read error, as it lies one base from a far larger clone. This chain links TRDV2 with TRDJ1, with 11 bases aligning to TRDD3. The CDR3 has 15 residues. V shed 6 bases, J shed 4 bases, and the junction held 9 bases outside the gene matches. CDR1 is GEAIGNYY and CDR2 is EKD in the germline V gene. The CDR3: CACNSLGDTGDKLIF. CDR3 DNA: TGTGCCTGTAACAGCCTGGGGGATACTGGCGATAAACTCATCTTT.

This clone was detected only a few times. TCRdb pairs this DNA with a much larger clone's protein that differs at residue 21, likely a read error; the protein shown was translated from the DNA. This chain connects TRDV1 to TRDJ2; 8 nucleotides match TRDD2. Germline V gives CDR1 TSWWSYY, CDR2 QGS. This CDR3 is built from 24 residues. The chain's CDR3 is CALGEGLSGRILPTYPALTAHLFF. The CDR3, as DNA: TGTGCTCTTGGGGAAGGTTTGTCTGGTAGGATACTTCCTACCTACCCCGCTTTGACAGCACATCTCTTCTTT.

About this clone itself: One end of the junction varies from germline; a read error may be responsible. The chain employs TRDV1 and TRDJ1; 7 bases fit TRDD3. This CDR3 has 19 residues. Germline CDR1 and CDR2: TSWWSYY and QGS. The CDR3 DNA follows: TGTGCTCTTGGAGAACTTCCCCCTGAGGGATACACGTACACCGATAAACTCATCTTT. Residues: CALGELPPEGYTYTDKLIF.

Of note for this clone: A far larger clone is only one base removed, so a read error is likely. This same CDR3 is encoded by further DNA sequences in the sample. The genes are TRDV2 and TRDJ1; 8 bases are shared with TRDD3. This CDR3 has 18 amino acids. V trimming: 3 bases; J trimming: 0 bases; junction bases outside the gene matches: 14. Germline-derived CDR1 and CDR2 are GEAIGNYY and EKD. CDR3 coding DNA: TGTGCCTGTGACGCTATTACTGGGGGCTTCCCATACACCGATAAACTCATCTTT. Its translation is CACDAITGGFPYTDKLIF.

This sequence joins TRDV2 and TRDJ3; TRDD3 aligns across 7 bases. Germline trimming cut 0 bases from V and 3 bases from J; bases unmatched to any gene: 4. The CDR3 sequence is 17 residues long. Germline CDR1 reads GEAIGNYY; CDR2 reads EKD. The CDR3 region is CACDTGDSIWDTRQMFF. CDR3 sequence (DNA): TGTGCCTGTGACACCGGGGATAGCATCTGGGACACCCGACAGATGTTTTTC.

This clone has just a few counts. A far bigger clonotype differs at one base, so this is likely a read error. The chain couples TRDV2 to TRDJ1; 7 nucleotides line up with TRDD3. The CDR3 runs 15 residues. The germline CDR1 and CDR2 sequences are GEAIGNYY and EKD. CDR3 DNA: TGTGCCTGTGACCCTTTAGGATACGCGGCCGATAAACCCATCTTT. Protein: CACDPLGYAADKPIF.

By frequency in the sample, this clone is large (0.1 to 1%). The rearrangement joins TRDV1 to TRDJ1; TRDD3 might be the D (6 bases). The germline CDR1 and CDR2 sequences are TSWWSYY and QGS. The CDR3 extends over 16 amino acids. Trimming took 8 bases from V and 4 from J, leaving 23 bases between them. CDR3 sequence reads: CALSFPAVLGLDKLIF. CDR3 DNA sequence: TGTGCTCTTTCCTTTCCTGCCGTACTGGGCCTCGATAAACTCATCTTT.

In regard to this clone: Only one base separates this from a far larger clonotype, so it likely reflects a read error. At the DNA level, this CDR3 is encoded by other sequences in the same sample as well. The chain combines TRDV1 with TRDJ2, with 8 positions matching TRDD2. After removal of 2 bases from V and 2 bases from J, the junction contained 28 bases not matched to a gene. This CDR3 is 24 amino acids long. Germline lookup yields CDR1 TSWWSYY and CDR2 QGS. The CDR3 sequence: CALGEGLSGRILPTYPALTAQLFF. The DNA of the CDR3 is TGTGCTCTTGGGGAAGGTTTGTCTGGTAGGATACTTCCTACCTACCCCGCCTTGACAGCACAACTCTTCTTT.

For this clone: A read error may explain this, as a much larger clone is one base away. Other DNA sequences of this sample code for an identical CDR3. The CDR3, as DNA: TGTGCCTGTGACACTATGAGTACTGGGGGATCAGCGCAACTCTTCTTT. Translating it yields CACDTMSTGGSAQLFF. The chain couples TRDV2 to TRDJ2, with 10 bases that match TRDD3. CDR1 is GEAIGNYY, CDR2 EKD, per germline. The CDR3 spans 16 residues.

About this clone itself: A far larger clone is one base from this, pointing to a likely read error. Other DNA sequences in this specimen translate into the identical CDR3. This chain joins TRDV2 and TRDJ1; 7 nucleotides match TRDD3. The CDR3 totals 15 residues. CDR1 and CDR2 (germline): GEAIGNYY, EKD. V gave up 3 bases and J gave up 3 bases; unmatched junction bases: 9. This chain's CDR3 is CACDPLGYAADKLIF. The CDR3 bases are TGTGCCTGTGACCCTCTAGGATACGCGGCCGATAAACTCATCTTT.

Regarding this clone: For this DNA, TCRdb reports the protein of a much larger clone, which diverges at residue 10, most likely from a read error; the protein presented here is translated directly from the DNA. This chain connects TRDV2 to TRDJ1, with 11 bases lining up with TRDD3. CDR1 and CDR2 (germline): GEAIGNYY, EKD. Trimming cost V 2 bases and J 4 bases; bases outside gene matches: 5. This CDR3 comprises 15 residues. The CDR3 DNA reads as TGTGCCTGTGACAGCCTGGGGGATACTTGCGATAAACTCATCTTT. Translation: CACDSLGDTCDKLIF.

This clone has only a few counts. A far bigger clonotype differs at one base, so this is likely a read error. In the same sample, other DNA sequences code for this CDR3. The chain carries TRDV1 and TRDJ1; 12 bases are a match to TRDD3. The germline V gene has CDR1 TSWWSYY and CDR2 QGS. The CDR3 runs 19 residues. CDR3 coding DNA: TGCGCTCTTGGGGAAATAACTGGGGGATACCGATTTTACACCGATAAACTCATCTTT. Translated, it gives CALGEITGGYRFYTDKLIF.

Regarding this clone: The protein held in TCRdb is that of a much larger clone and does not match this DNA's translation at residue 3, likely because of a read error; the protein shown is translated from the DNA. The chain couples TRDV2 to TRDJ1; 8 nucleotides line up with TRDD3. Germline V lookup: CDR1 GEAIGNYY, CDR2 EKD. This CDR3 has 17 residues. CDR3 loop: CAYDTGRLGAYTDKLIF. CDR3 sequence (DNA): TGTGCCTATGACACCGGGAGACTGGGGGCTTACACCGATAAACTCATCTTT.

The rearrangement links TRDV2 to TRDJ1, with D tentatively TRDD3 (6 bases). V was trimmed by 5 bases and J by 0 bases, leaving 15 bases between them. The germline CDR1 and CDR2 sequences are GEAIGNYY and EKD. The CDR3 is 15 amino acids. The CDR3 spells CACGRRGDYTDKLIF. DNA of the CDR3: TGTGCCTGTGGCAGGAGAGGGGATTACACCGATAAACTCATCTTT.